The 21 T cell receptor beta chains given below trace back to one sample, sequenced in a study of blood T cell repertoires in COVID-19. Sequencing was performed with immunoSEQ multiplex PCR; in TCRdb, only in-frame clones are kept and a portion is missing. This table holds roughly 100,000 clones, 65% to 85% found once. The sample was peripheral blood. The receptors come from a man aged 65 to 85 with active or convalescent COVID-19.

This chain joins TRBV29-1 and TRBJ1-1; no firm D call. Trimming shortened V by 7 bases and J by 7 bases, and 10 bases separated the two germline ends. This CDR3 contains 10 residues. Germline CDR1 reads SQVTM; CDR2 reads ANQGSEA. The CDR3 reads CSGLISEAFF. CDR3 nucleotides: TGCAGCGGCTTGATTAGTGAAGCTTTCTTT.

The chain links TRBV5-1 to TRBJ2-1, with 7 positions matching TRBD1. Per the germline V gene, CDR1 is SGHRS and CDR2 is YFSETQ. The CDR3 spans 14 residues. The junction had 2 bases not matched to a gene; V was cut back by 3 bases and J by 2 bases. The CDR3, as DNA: TGCGCCAGCAGCTCTGACAGGGCCTACAATGAGCAGTTCTTC. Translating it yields CASSSDRAYNEQFF. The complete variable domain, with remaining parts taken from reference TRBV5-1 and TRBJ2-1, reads KAGVTQTPRYLIKTRGQQVTLSCSPISGHRSVSWYQQTPGQGLQFLFEYFSETQRNKGNFPGRFSGRQFSNSRSEMNVSTLELGDSALYLCASSSDRAYNEQFFGPGTRLTVL.

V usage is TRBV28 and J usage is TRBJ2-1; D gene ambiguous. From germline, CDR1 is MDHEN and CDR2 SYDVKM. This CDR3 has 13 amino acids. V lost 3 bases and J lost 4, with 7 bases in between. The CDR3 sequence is CASSFSGYNEQFF. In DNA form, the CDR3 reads TGTGCCAGCAGTTTCTCGGGTTACAATGAGCAGTTCTTC. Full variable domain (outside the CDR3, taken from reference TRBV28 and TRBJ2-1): DVKVTQSSRYLVKRTGEKVFLECVQDMDHENMFWYRQDPGLGLRLIYFSYDVKMKEKGDIPEGYSVSREKKERFSLILESASTNQTSMYLCASSFSGYNEQFFGPGTRLTVL.

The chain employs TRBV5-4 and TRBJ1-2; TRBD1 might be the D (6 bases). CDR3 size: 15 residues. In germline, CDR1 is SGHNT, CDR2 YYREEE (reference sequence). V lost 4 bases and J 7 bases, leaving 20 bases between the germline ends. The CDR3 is CASSTPTRGAGGYTF. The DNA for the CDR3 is TGTGCCAGCAGCACCCCAACCCGGGGGGCCGGTGGCTACACCTTC.

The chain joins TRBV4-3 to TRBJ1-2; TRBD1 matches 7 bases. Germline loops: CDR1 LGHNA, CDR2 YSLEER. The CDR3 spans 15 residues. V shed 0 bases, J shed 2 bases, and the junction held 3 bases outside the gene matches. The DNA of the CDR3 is TGCGCCAGCAGCCAAGATCCAGGGGGGAACTATGGCTACACCTTC. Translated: CASSQDPGGNYGYTF.

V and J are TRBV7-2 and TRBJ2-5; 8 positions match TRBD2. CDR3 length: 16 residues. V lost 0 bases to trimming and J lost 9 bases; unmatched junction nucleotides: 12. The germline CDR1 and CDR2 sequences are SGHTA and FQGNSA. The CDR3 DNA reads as TGTGCCAGCAGCTTAGCGTCCCTCGGAGCGGGGGTACCCCAGTACTTC. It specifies CASSLASLGAGVPQYF.

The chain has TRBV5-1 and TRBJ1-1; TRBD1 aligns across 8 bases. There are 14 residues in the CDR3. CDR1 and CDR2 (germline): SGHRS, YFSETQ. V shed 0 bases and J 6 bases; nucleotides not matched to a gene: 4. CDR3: CASSLVQGGAEAFF. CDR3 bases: TGCGCCAGCAGCTTGGTACAGGGGGGAGCTGAAGCTTTCTTT.

CDR3 protein: CASSLGGSSNQPQHF. CDR3 sequence (DNA): TGCGCCAGCAGCTTGGGAGGGAGTAGCAATCAGCCCCAGCATTTT. V is TRBV5-1 and J is TRBJ1-5; D call uncertain. This CDR3 is 15 amino acids long. V lost 0 bases to trimming and J lost 0 bases, with 7 bases between them. CDR1 is SGHRS and CDR2 is YFSETQ in the germline V gene.

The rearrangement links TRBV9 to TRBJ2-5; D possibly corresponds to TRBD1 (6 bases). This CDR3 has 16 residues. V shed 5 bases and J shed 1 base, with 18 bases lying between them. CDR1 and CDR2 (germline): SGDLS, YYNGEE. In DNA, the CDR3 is TGTGCCAGCAGTGCTCGTGGACAGAGTTTCCAAGAGACCCAGTACTTC. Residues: CASSARGQSFQETQYF.

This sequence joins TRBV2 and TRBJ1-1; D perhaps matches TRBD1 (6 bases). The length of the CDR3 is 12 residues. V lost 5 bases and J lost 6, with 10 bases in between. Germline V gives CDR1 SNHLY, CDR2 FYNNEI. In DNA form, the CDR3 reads TGTGCCAGCAGTACAGGGATCGCTGAAGCTTTCTTT. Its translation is CASSTGIAEAFF.

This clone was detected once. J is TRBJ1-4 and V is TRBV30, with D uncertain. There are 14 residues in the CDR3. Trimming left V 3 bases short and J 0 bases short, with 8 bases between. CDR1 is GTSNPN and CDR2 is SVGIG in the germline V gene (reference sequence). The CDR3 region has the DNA TGTGCCTGGAGGGAGGGTGCAACTAATGAAAAACTGTTTTTT. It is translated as CAWREGATNEKLFF.

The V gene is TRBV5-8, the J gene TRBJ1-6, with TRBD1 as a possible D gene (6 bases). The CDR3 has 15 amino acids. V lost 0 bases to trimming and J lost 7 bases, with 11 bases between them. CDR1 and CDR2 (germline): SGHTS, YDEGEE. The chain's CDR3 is CASSLEEGTNSPLHF. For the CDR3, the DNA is TGTGCCAGCAGCTTGGAGGAAGGGACAAATTCACCCCTCCACTTT. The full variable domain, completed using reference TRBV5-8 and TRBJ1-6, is EAGVTQSPTHLIKTRGQQATLRCSPISGHTSVYWYQQALGLGLQFLLWYDEGEERNRGNFPPRFSGRQFPNYSSELNVNALELEDSALYLCASSLEEGTNSPLHFGNGTRLTVT.

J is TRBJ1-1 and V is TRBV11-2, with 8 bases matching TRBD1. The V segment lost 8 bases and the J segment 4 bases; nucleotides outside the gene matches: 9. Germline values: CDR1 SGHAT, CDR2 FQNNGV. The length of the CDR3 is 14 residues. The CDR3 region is CASCGTGEFTEAFF. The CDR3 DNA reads TGTGCCAGCTGCGGGACAGGTGAATTCACTGAAGCTTTCTTT.

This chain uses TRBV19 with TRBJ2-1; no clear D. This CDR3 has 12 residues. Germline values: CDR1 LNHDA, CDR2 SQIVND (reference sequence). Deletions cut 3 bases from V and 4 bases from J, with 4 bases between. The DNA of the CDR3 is TGTGCCAGTAGTATGCAGTACAATGAGCAGTTCTTC. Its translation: CASSMQYNEQFF. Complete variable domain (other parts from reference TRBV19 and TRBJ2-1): DGGITQSPKYLFRKEGQNVTLSCEQNLNHDAMYWYRQDPGQGLRLIYYSQIVNDFQKGDIAEGYSVSREKKESFPLTVTSAQKNPTAFYLCASSMQYNEQFFGPGTRLTVL.

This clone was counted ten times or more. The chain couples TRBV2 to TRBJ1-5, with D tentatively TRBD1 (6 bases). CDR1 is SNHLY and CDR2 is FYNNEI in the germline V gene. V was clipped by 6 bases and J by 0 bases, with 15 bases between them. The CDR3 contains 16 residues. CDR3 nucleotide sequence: TGTGCCAGCAGAGACCCACAGGGTTATAGCAATCAGCCCCAGCATTTT. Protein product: CASRDPQGYSNQPQHF.

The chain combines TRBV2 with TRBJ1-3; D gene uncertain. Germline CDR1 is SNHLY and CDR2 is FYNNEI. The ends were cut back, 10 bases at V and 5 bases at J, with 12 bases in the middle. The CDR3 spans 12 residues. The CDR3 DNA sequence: TGTGCCACCGGAGGTGGCCGAAACACCATATATTTT. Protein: CATGGGRNTIYF.

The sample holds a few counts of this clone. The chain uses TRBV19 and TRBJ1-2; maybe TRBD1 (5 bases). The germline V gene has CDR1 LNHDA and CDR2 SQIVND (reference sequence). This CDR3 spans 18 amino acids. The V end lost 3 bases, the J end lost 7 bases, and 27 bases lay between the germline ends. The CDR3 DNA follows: TGTGCCAGTAGTATCCCCCCCATTGGAGACCTCCGGAGGGGTGGCTACACCTTC. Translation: CASSIPPIGDLRRGGYTF.

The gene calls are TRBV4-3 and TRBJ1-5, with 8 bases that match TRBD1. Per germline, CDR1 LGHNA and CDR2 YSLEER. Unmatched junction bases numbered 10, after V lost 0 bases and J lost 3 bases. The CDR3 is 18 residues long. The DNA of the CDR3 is TGCGCCAGCAGCCAAGAGACAGGGGTAATGGGGAACAATCAGCCCCAGCATTTT. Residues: CASSQETGVMGNNQPQHF.

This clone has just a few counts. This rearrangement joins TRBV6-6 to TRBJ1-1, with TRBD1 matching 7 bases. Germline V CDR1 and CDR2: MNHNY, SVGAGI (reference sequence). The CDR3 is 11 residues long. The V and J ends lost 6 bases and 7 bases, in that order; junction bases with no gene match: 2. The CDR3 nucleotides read TGTGCCAGCAGGCGGGACAGTGAAGCTTTCTTT. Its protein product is CASRRDSEAFF.

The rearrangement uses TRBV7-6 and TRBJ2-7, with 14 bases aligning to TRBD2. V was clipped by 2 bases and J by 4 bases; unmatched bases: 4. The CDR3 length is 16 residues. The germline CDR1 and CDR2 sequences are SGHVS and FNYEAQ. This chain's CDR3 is CASSLLGLAGEYEQYF. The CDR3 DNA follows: TGTGCCAGCAGCTTACTGGGACTAGCGGGGGAGTACGAGCAGTACTTC.

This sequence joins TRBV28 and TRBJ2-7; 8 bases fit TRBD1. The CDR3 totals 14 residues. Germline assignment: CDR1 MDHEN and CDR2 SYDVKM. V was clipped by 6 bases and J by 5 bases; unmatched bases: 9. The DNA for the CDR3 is TGTGCCAGCAGGTCACACGACAGGGGAGACGAGCAGTACTTC. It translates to CASRSHDRGDEQYF. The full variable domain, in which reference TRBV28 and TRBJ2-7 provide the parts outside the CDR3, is DVKVTQSSRYLVKRTGEKVFLECVQDMDHENMFWYRQDPGLGLRLIYFSYDVKMKEKGDIPEGYSVSREKKERFSLILESASTNQTSMYLCASRSHDRGDEQYFGPGTRLTVT.